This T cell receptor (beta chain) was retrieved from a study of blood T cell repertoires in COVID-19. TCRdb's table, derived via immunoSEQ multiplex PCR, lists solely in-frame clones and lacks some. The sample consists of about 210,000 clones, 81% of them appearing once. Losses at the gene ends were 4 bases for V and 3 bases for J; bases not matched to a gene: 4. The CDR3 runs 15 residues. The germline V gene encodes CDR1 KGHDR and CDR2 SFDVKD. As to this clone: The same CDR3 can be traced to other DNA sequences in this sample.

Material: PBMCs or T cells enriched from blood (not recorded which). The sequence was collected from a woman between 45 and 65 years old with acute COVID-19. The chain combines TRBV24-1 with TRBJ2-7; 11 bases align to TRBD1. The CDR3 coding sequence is TGTGCCACCAGTGACTCCGGGACAGGGGGCTACGAGCAGTACTTC. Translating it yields CATSDSGTGGYEQYF.